The subject of this entry is one T cell receptor beta chain. Preparation of the TCRbeta library used unique molecular identifiers. Each CDR3 protein is one row after TCRdb ran MiXCR on the PCR reads. The sample shows some 840,000 distinct CDR3 sequences, roughly 15% of them seen only once. This entry belongs to a study of T-cell reconstitution after alpha-beta-depleted transplantation in children. Per germline, CDR1 SGDLS and CDR2 YYNGEE. The CDR3 is 15 amino acids. Trimming stripped 0 bases from V and 1 base from J, with 10 bases between. This TCR came from a male patient between 10 and 17 years old who had a stem cell transplant for acute lymphoblastic leukemia, so the T cells may come from the graft donor. The sample consisted of PBMCs, mostly from graft donor cells, taken 360 days after TCRalphabeta/CD19-depleted stem cell transplant. The rearrangement joins TRBV9 to TRBJ1-1, with D perhaps TRBD1 (6 bases). The CDR3 DNA is TGTGCCAGCAGCGTAGCCCAGGACAGGAACACTGAAGCTTTCTTT. Protein sequence: CASSVAQDRNTEAFF.